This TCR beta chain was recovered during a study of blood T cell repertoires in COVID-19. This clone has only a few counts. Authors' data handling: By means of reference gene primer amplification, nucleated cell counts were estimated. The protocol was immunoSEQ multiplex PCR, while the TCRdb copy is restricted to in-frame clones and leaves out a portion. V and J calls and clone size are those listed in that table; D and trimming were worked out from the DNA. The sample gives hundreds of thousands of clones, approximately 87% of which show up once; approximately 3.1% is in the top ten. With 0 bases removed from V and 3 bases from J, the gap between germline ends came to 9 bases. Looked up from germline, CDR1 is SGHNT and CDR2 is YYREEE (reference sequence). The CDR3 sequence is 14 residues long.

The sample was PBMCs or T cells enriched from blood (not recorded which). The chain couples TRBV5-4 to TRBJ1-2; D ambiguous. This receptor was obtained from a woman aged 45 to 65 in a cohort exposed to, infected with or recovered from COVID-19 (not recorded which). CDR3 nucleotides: TGTGCCAGCAGCTTGGGGCCGGGGTACTATGGCTACACCTTC. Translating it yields CASSLGPGYYGYTF.